These 23 T cell receptor beta chains share one sample of origin, sequenced in a study of metastatic and nonmetastatic thyroid tumors. TCRdb recomputed clones from the PCR reads via MiXCR. The sample includes 20,000 to 25,000 clones, 10% to 15% of them seen just once. Thyroid surgery was performed in patients who had received no treatment beforehand. The specimen was blood. These receptors were taken from a female donor with papillary thyroid cancer or a benign thyroid nodule (not recorded which). Some clones in this sample may be carry-over from other donors' samples.

This clone has at least ten counts. The genes are TRBV5-1 and TRBJ2-3; D is undetermined. The V gene's germline CDR1 is SGHRS and CDR2 YFSETQ. Trimming shortened V by 2 bases and J by 1 base, and 8 bases separated the two germline ends. This CDR3 contains 14 residues. The CDR3 spells CASSFRSGTDTQYF. Here the CDR3 DNA reads TGCGCCAGCAGCTTCCGGTCCGGCACAGATACGCAGTATTTT. The full variable domain, rest sourced from reference TRBV5-1 and TRBJ2-3, is KAGVTQTPRYLIKTRGQQVTLSCSPISGHRSVSWYQQTPGQGLQFLFEYFSETQRNKGNFPGRFSGRQFSNSRSEMNVSTLELGDSALYLCASSFRSGTDTQYFGPGTRLTVL.

In this sample, this clone turned up a few times. A much more abundant neighbour one base away suggests this may be a read error. V usage is TRBV4-2 and J usage is TRBJ2-1; a weak D match, TRBD1 (7 bases). The CDR3 is 15 residues long. Germline V CDR1 and CDR2: LGHNA, YNFKEQ. Here the CDR3 reads CASSQASGTDRVQLF. In nucleotides, the CDR3 is TGTGCCAGCAGCCAAGCCTCAGGGACTGACAGGGTTCAGCTCTTC.

At least ten counts were recorded for this clone. The gene calls are TRBV25-1 and TRBJ1-6; no clear D gene. The CDR3 contains 15 residues. Trimming removed 5 bases at V and 9 bases at J, with 17 bases between. Germline V gives CDR1 MGHDK, CDR2 SYGVNS. CDR3 region: CASSFGEMMASPLHF. The CDR3 DNA is TGTGCCAGCAGTTTTGGGGAGATGATGGCTTCACCCCTCCACTTT.

V and J are TRBV28 and TRBJ1-6, with a possible D match to TRBD1 (6 bases). Germline CDR1 reads MDHEN; CDR2 reads SYDVKM. V was shortened by 6 bases and J by 7 bases, with 13 bases between the two germline ends. The length of the CDR3 is 14 residues. CDR3 sequence: CASRGAEGNSPLHF. The CDR3 region has the DNA TGTGCCAGCAGGGGGGCAGAGGGGAATTCACCCCTCCACTTT.

This clone was recorded many times. The chain carries TRBV4-1 and TRBJ1-5, with D unresolved. The CDR3 loop spans 16 amino acids. Trimming took 0 bases from V and 5 from J, leaving 14 bases between them. Germline V lookup: CDR1 MGHRA, CDR2 YSYEKL. The CDR3: CASSQDSGRGHQPQHF. The CDR3 nucleotides are TGCGCCAGCAGCCAAGATTCCGGTCGAGGCCATCAGCCCCAGCATTTT.

This clone was recorded at least ten times. This chain uses TRBV3-1 with TRBJ2-7, with 7 nucleotides matching TRBD2. Germline CDR1 reads LGHDT; CDR2 reads YNNKEL (reference sequence). The CDR3 runs to 14 residues. V shed 8 bases, J shed 4 bases, and the junction held 11 bases outside the gene matches. As DNA, the CDR3 is TGTGCCAGCGGTTGGGCTAGCGGACCGTACGAGCAGTACTTC. This codes for CASGWASGPYEQYF.

Many counts were recorded for this clone. This sequence may be a read error, since a much larger clone differs from it by one base. The V gene is TRBV12-3 or TRBV12-4, the J gene TRBJ1-3; D is undetermined. The CDR3 covers 12 residues. Trimming took off 2 bases at V and 7 bases at J, with 6 bases between the two ends. CDR3 region: CASSLSLNTIYF. In nucleotides, the CDR3 is TGTGCCAGCAGTTTATCCCTGAACACCATATATTTT.

This clone has at least ten counts. The chain is built from TRBV20-1 and TRBJ2-3; no definite D call. The germline CDR1 and CDR2 sequences are DFQATT and SNEGSKA (reference sequence). CDR3 length: 12 residues. V shed 4 bases and J shed 1 base, with 6 bases lying between them. The CDR3 protein is CSANPGTDTQYF. The CDR3 DNA reads TGCAGTGCTAATCCCGGCACAGATACGCAGTATTTT.

This clone was counted many times. The chain is built from TRBV6-1 and TRBJ2-5; the D is unclear. Trimming removed 6 bases from V and 5 bases from J, with 13 bases in between. The CDR3 is 13 residues long. CDR1 is MNHNS and CDR2 is SASEGT in the germline V gene. The CDR3 loop reads CASRTLSPETQYF. The CDR3 bases are TGTGCCAGCAGGACCCTCAGCCCCGAGACCCAGTACTTC.

This chain connects TRBV11-2 to TRBJ2-6, with TRBD2 as a possible D gene (7 bases). The CDR3 totals 15 residues. Germline lookup yields CDR1 SGHAT and CDR2 FQNNGV. Trimming stripped 6 bases from V and 8 bases from J, with 17 bases between. The CDR3 here is CASRLGGGEPNVLTF. CDR3 nucleotide sequence: TGTGCCAGCAGACTAGGGGGAGGGGAACCCAACGTCCTGACTTTC.

This clone was found many times. The genes are TRBV19 and TRBJ1-1; no reliable D call. Trimming shortened V by 3 bases and J by 10 bases, and 9 bases separated the two germline ends. This CDR3 contains 11 residues. CDR1 and CDR2 (germline): LNHDA, SQIVND (reference sequence). The CDR3 DNA is TGTGCCAGTAGTATGACCCGAGGAGCTTTCTTT. This gives the protein CASSMTRGAFF. Using reference TRBV19 and TRBJ1-1 for the parts outside the CDR3, the full variable domain is DGGITQSPKYLFRKEGQNVTLSCEQNLNHDAMYWYRQDPGQGLRLIYYSQIVNDFQKGDIAEGYSVSREKKESFPLTVTSAQKNPTAFYLCASSMTRGAFFGQGTRLTVV.

This clone came up many times. This rearrangement joins TRBV3-1 to TRBJ2-1; possibly TRBD2 for D (7 bases). Germline CDR1 is LGHDT and CDR2 is YNNKEL (reference sequence). The germline V and J ends were trimmed by 5 bases and 8 bases, with 13 bases remaining between them. The CDR3 runs 13 residues. In DNA form, the CDR3 reads TGTGCCAGCAGCGGGGGGGGCGGCGATGAGCAGTTCTTC. Encoded protein: CASSGGGGDEQFF.

This clone was seen repeatedly, ten times or more. The genes are TRBV20-1 and TRBJ2-5, with D unresolved. V was clipped by 6 bases and J by 2 bases, with 16 bases between them. Germline lookup yields CDR1 DFQATT and CDR2 SNEGSKA (reference sequence). The CDR3 runs to 14 residues. The CDR3 loop is CSAPFSASQETQYF. The DNA for the CDR3 is TGCAGTGCCCCATTTTCGGCTAGTCAAGAGACCCAGTACTTC.

This clone showed up many times. The chain carries TRBV7-3 and TRBJ1-3; D ambiguous. Trimming cost V 5 bases and J 0 bases, with 11 bases left between them. The CDR3 contains 15 residues. Germline V lookup: CDR1 SGHTA, CDR2 FQGTGA. Here the CDR3 DNA reads TGTGCCAGCAGCCCCCAGCGAGGCTCTGGAAACACCATATATTTT. It specifies CASSPQRGSGNTIYF.

On this clone itself: This clone may be a read error of a much larger clone one base away. This chain connects TRBV3-1 to TRBJ1-1; no clear D gene. Germline V gene data show CDR1 as LGHDT and CDR2 as YNNKEL (reference sequence). The CDR3 loop spans 14 amino acids. Trimming removed 6 bases at V and 5 bases at J, with 16 bases between. This CDR3 reads CASSRTFGVTEAFF. For the CDR3, the DNA is TGTGCCAGCAGTCGGACCTTTGGGGTTACTGAAGCTTTCTTT. Drawing the rest from reference TRBV3-1 and TRBJ1-1, the complete variable domain is DTAVSQTPKYLVTQMGNDKSIKCEQNLGHDTMYWYKQDSKKFLKIMFSYNNKELIINETVPNRFSPKSPDKAHLNLHINSLELGDSAVYFCASSRTFGVTEAFFGQGTRLTVV.

The V gene is TRBV7-6, the J gene TRBJ1-2; 12 nucleotides line up with TRBD1. Germline lookup yields CDR1 SGHVS and CDR2 FNYEAQ. CDR3 size: 15 residues. The V gene end was trimmed by 5 bases and the J gene end by 5 bases; junction bases not matched to a gene: 6. For the CDR3, the DNA is TGTGCCAGCAGCACGGGGACAGGGGGCGCATATGGCTACACCTTC. This codes for CASSTGTGGAYGYTF.

Turning to this clone: An end of the junction differs from the germline gene, which may be a read error. The rearrangement links TRBV12-3 or TRBV12-4 to TRBJ1-5; D perhaps matches TRBD1 (5 bases). The CDR3 totals 14 residues. CDR3 bases: TGTGGCAGCAGTTTGGATAGGGGAGGGCAGCCCCAGCATTTT. Translation gives CGSSLDRGGQPQHF.

This clone was found many times. The chain has TRBV9 and TRBJ2-7; 7 nucleotides agree with TRBD2. Trimming at V came to 7 bases and at J to 4 bases, leaving 11 bases not matched to a gene. The CDR3 loop spans 14 amino acids. CDR1 and CDR2 (germline): SGDLS, YYNGEE. The CDR3 reads CASSIGGEGYEQYF. The DNA for the CDR3 is TGTGCCAGCTCTATTGGGGGGGAAGGGTACGAGCAGTACTTC.

This clone was recorded at least ten times. The chain couples TRBV28 to TRBJ1-4, with TRBD1 identical over 11 bases. The V segment lost 5 bases and the J segment 7 bases; nucleotides outside the gene matches: 12. CDR3 size: 17 residues. Germline V gives CDR1 MDHEN, CDR2 SYDVKM. DNA for the CDR3: TGTGCCAGCAGTCCGGACAGGGGGCGAAAGTGGTCTGAAAAACTGTTTTTT. Amino acids: CASSPDRGRKWSEKLFF.

The rearrangement links TRBV18 to TRBJ1-5; 10 nucleotides line up with TRBD1. V dropped 4 bases and J dropped 4; count of bases not matched to a gene: 7. The CDR3 spans 16 residues. Germline V lookup: CDR1 KGHSH, CDR2 LQKENI. The CDR3 sequence: CASSHAGQGLNQPQHF. The CDR3 bases are TGTGCCAGCTCACACGCGGGACAGGGGTTGAATCAGCCCCAGCATTTT.

This clone was recorded at least ten times. V usage is TRBV7-9 and J usage is TRBJ2-7; TRBD2 matches 8 bases. V was clipped by 5 bases and J by 4 bases; unmatched bases: 7. There are 14 residues in the CDR3. CDR1 SEHNR and CDR2 FQNEAQ come from the germline V gene (reference sequence). The CDR3 coding sequence is TGTGCCAGCAGCCGAAGCGGGAGTGCATACGAGCAGTACTTC. This translates into CASSRSGSAYEQYF.

Comment on this clone: One end of the junction does not line up with germline, which may come from a read error. The chain is built from TRBV7-2 and TRBJ2-1; the match to TRBD2 covers 7 bases. Germline CDR1 and CDR2: SGHTA and FQGNSA. This CDR3 comprises 16 residues. The CDR3 region has the DNA TGTGCCAGCAGCTTAGCGGGAGGGATGGCCAATCATGAGCAGTTCTTT. Encoded protein: CASSLAGGMANHEQFF.

The chain employs TRBV11-3 and TRBJ2-7; TRBD2 aligns across 13 bases. J was trimmed by 6 bases and V by 5 bases; bases with no gene match: 10. The germline CDR1 and CDR2 sequences are SGHNT and YENEEA. CDR3 size: 16 residues. This CDR3 reads CASSPRTSGSISEQYF. CDR3 nucleotides: TGTGCCAGCAGCCCGCGGACTAGCGGGAGTATCTCCGAGCAGTACTTC.